The 19 T cell receptor beta chains below were found in one sample sequenced in a study of T cell repertoires in cytomegalovirus infection. From the reads, TCRdb called clonotypes with MiXCR, one entry per CDR3 protein. The repertoire includes roughly 760,000 distinct CDR3 sequences, 35% of them detected once, and about 2.8% sits in the top ten. Sample: PBMCs. The receptor source for this set is a human donor in good health (CMV status not recorded). Some clones in this sample may be carry-over from other donors' samples.

This clonotype was picked up many times. The chain is built from TRBV7-6 and TRBJ2-1; D is possibly TRBD2 (6 bases). The CDR3 extends over 15 amino acids. CDR1 and CDR2 (germline): SGHVS, FNYEAQ. Trimming removed 1 base from V and 2 bases from J, with 9 bases in between. CDR3 sequence: CASSLDQRAYNEQFF. CDR3 in DNA: TGTGCCAGCAGCTTAGACCAGCGGGCCTACAATGAGCAGTTCTTC.

The sample holds a few counts of this clonotype. The gene calls are TRBV6-5 and TRBJ2-6; 7 bases map to TRBD1. The CDR3 length is 18 residues. The V and J ends lost 5 bases and 0 bases, in that order; junction bases with no gene match: 10. Germline CDR1 reads MNHEY; CDR2 reads SVGAGI. The CDR3 spells CASSNRGGAGSGANVLTF. CDR3 nucleotide sequence: TGTGCCAGCAGTAATCGAGGGGGCGCGGGCTCTGGGGCCAACGTCCTGACTTTC.

The V and J genes are TRBV6-5 and TRBJ1-1; maybe TRBD1 (5 bases). Germline V gene lookup returns CDR1 MNHEY and CDR2 SVGAGI. V lost 5 bases and J lost 3, with 13 bases in between. CDR3 length: 14 residues. Here the CDR3 DNA reads TGTGCCAGCAGTCCTCAGGGAACAGACACTGAAGCTTTCTTT. As protein: CASSPQGTDTEAFF.

The V call is TRBV4-1, the J call TRBJ1-4, with TRBD1 as a possible D gene (6 bases). There are 16 residues in the CDR3. Trimming removed 1 base at V and 5 bases at J, with 14 bases between. The germline V gene encodes CDR1 MGHRA and CDR2 YSYEKL. The CDR3 spells CASSQVPGHGNEKLFF. The CDR3 coding sequence is TGCGCCAGCAGCCAAGTACCGGGACATGGAAATGAAAAACTGTTTTTT.

V gene TRBV29-1 combines with J gene TRBJ2-5; the D is unclear. Germline-derived CDR1 and CDR2 are SQVTM and ANQGSEA. V was clipped by 4 bases and J by 5 bases, with 14 bases between them. The CDR3 contains 13 residues. As DNA, the CDR3 is TGCAGCGTTGGATACCTTAGTAGGGAGACCCAGTACTTC. This translates into CSVGYLSRETQYF.

The CDR3 DNA reads as TGTGCCAGCAGCCACGCCACTAGCGGAAGCTCCTACGAGCAGTACTTC. Its protein product is CASSHATSGSSYEQYF. The genes are TRBV4-2 and TRBJ2-7, with 8 bases identical to TRBD2. The CDR3 extends over 16 amino acids. V dropped 3 bases and J dropped 0; count of bases not matched to a gene: 7. Germline CDR1 is LGHNA and CDR2 is YNFKEQ.

In this sample, this clonotype turned up many times. V usage is TRBV28 and J usage is TRBJ2-1; TRBD1 matches 7 bases. Unmatched junction bases numbered 9, after V lost 6 bases and J lost 7 bases. Germline CDR1 MDHEN, CDR2 SYDVKM. The CDR3 loop spans 14 amino acids. The CDR3 bases are TGTGCCAGCAGCAAGCCGGGACAGCTAAATGAGCAGTTCTTC. Translating gives CASSKPGQLNEQFF.

This clonotype showed up many times. The rearrangement links TRBV7-2 to TRBJ1-4; D unresolved. The V and J ends lost 4 bases and 4 bases respectively, with 13 bases between them. This CDR3 region has 15 residues. CDR1 is SGHTA, CDR2 FQGNSA, per germline. The CDR3 DNA reads as TGTGCCAGCAGCTCGGACGGGCTCTATAATGAAAAACTGTTTTTT. Residues: CASSSDGLYNEKLFF.

This chain uses TRBV15 with TRBJ1-4; D gene uncertain. The V gene's germline CDR1 is LNHNV and CDR2 YYDKDF (reference sequence). The germline V and J ends were trimmed by 2 bases and 5 bases, with 15 bases remaining between them. The CDR3 spans 16 residues. The CDR3 region has the DNA TGTGCCACCAGCAGATCCCCGACCGAAACGAATGAAAAACTGTTTTTT. It specifies CATSRSPTETNEKLFF.

On this clonotype: This CDR3 is missing its conserved last phenylalanine or tryptophan, likely due to a read error. V is TRBV7-9 and J is TRBJ1-3; D not resolved. Between the trimmed V and J ends, which lost 5 bases and 2 bases, there was a span of 4 bases. CDR3 size: 12 residues. Germline assignment: CDR1 SEHNR and CDR2 FQNEAQ (reference sequence). The CDR3 nucleotides read TGTGCCAGCAGCACAACTGGAAACACCATATATTTG. Translating gives CASSTTGNTIYL.

A word on this clonotype: This may come from a read error, since a much larger clone is one base off. Without the conserved terminal phenylalanine or tryptophan, this CDR3 likely stems from a read error. The rearrangement uses TRBV7-2 and TRBJ1-5; 7 nucleotides agree with TRBD1. This CDR3 is built from 14 residues. From germline, CDR1 is SGHTA and CDR2 FQGNSA. The CDR3 sequence is CASSVAGGDQPQHL. Here the CDR3 DNA reads TGTGCCAGCAGCGTAGCAGGGGGGGATCAGCCCCAGCATTTG.

The chain has TRBV6-6 and TRBJ1-1; 11 bases agree with TRBD1. J was trimmed by 5 bases and V by 8 bases; bases with no gene match: 16. Germline V gene data show CDR1 as MNHNY and CDR2 as SVGAGI (reference sequence). The CDR3 has 17 residues. This chain's CDR3 is CASLIWTGGRSWTEAFF. The DNA of the CDR3 is TGTGCCAGCCTGATATGGACAGGGGGCAGGAGTTGGACTGAAGCTTTCTTT.

In its sample, this clonotype was seen a few times. The chain carries TRBV2 and TRBJ1-5; D unresolved. This CDR3 contains 12 residues. From germline, CDR1 is SNHLY and CDR2 FYNNEI. With 6 bases removed from V and 9 bases from J, the gap between germline ends came to 12 bases. Written as DNA, the CDR3 is TGTGCCAGCAGCCGGTCCGGGCCGCCCCAGCATTTT. It encodes CASSRSGPPQHF.

This clonotype has just a few counts. The chain joins TRBV7-8 to TRBJ2-2; 9 bases line up with TRBD2. The CDR3 extends over 19 amino acids. Germline-derived CDR1 and CDR2 are SGHVS and FQNEAQ. After removal of 2 bases from V and 0 bases from J, the junction contained 10 bases not matched to a gene. The CDR3 here is CASSLLRLSGRANTGELFF. The CDR3 coding sequence is TGTGCCAGCAGCTTACTCCGGCTTAGCGGGAGAGCGAACACCGGGGAGCTGTTTTTT.

The gene calls are TRBV9 and TRBJ2-7, with a possible D match to TRBD1 (6 bases). CDR3 length: 16 residues. The germline gives CDR1 SGDLS, CDR2 YYNGEE. Trimming shortened V by 4 bases and J by 2 bases, and 19 bases separated the two germline ends. As DNA, the CDR3 is TGTGCCAGCAGCCCTGAGAGTATCCGGGACACCTACGAGCAGTACTTC. It codes for CASSPESIRDTYEQYF.

V gene TRBV4-2 combines with J gene TRBJ2-1; perhaps D is TRBD1 or TRBD2 (5 bases each). Germline values: CDR1 LGHNA, CDR2 YNFKEQ. The CDR3 length is 14 residues. V lost 0 bases to trimming and J lost 6 bases, with 9 bases between them. CDR3 in DNA: TGTGCCAGCAGCCAAGATTATGGGGGCAATGAGCAGTTCTTC. This translates into CASSQDYGGNEQFF.

The chain is built from TRBV7-2 and TRBJ1-4; TRBD1 aligns across 7 bases. V was pared by 1 base and J by 4 bases, with 6 bases of the junction left unmatched. There are 16 residues in the CDR3. Looked up from germline, CDR1 is SGHTA and CDR2 is FQGNSA. CDR3 region: CASSLDRGAGNEKLFF. CDR3 bases: TGTGCCAGCAGCTTAGACAGGGGAGCCGGTAATGAAAAACTGTTTTTT.

Only a few counts were recorded for this clonotype. The chain joins TRBV6-1 to TRBJ2-5; TRBD1 might be the D (6 bases). V was cut by 2 bases and J by 5 bases, with 12 bases left in between. The CDR3 runs 14 residues. The V gene's germline CDR1 is MNHNS and CDR2 SASEGT. CDR3 sequence reads: CASSESRGTETQYF. DNA of the CDR3: TGTGCCAGCAGTGAAAGCAGGGGAACGGAGACCCAGTACTTC.

J is TRBJ1-2 and V is TRBV28; D uncertain. The CDR3 has 14 amino acids. Deletions cut 5 bases from V and 5 bases from J, with 15 bases between. Germline CDR1 reads MDHEN; CDR2 reads SYDVKM. CDR3 amino acids: CASSAPTAAYGYTF. CDR3 nucleotide sequence: TGTGCCAGCAGTGCCCCGACTGCGGCTTATGGCTACACCTTC.